Listed below are T cell receptor beta chains from one sample, sequenced in a study of blood T cell repertoires in COVID-19. Sequenced by immunoSEQ multiplex PCR; TCRdb stores in-frame clones only, minus some. The table includes about 190,000 clones, roughly four fifths detected once. Sequencing was carried out using peripheral blood. The receptors were sampled from a man aged 30 to 45 with active or convalescent COVID-19. The CDR3 runs from the conserved cysteine through the conserved F or W. D genes are given only for firm matches. Clone size is stated in some rows and not others, as once, few, many or a class when expanded.

v_call,j_call,clone_size,d_call,cdr3_aa,cdr3_nt
TRBV30,TRBJ2-7,few,.,CAYAGTPGAYEQYF,TGTGCCTACGCCGGGACTCCTGGTGCCTACGAGCAGTACTTC
TRBV2,TRBJ1-1,.,.,CASSEALGGTEAFF,TGTGCCAGCAGTGAAGCGTTAGGGGGAACTGAAGCTTTCTTT
TRBV5-5,TRBJ2-1,few,.,CASSTWTALTEQFF,TGTGCCAGCAGCACCTGGACAGCACTCACTGAGCAGTTCTTC
TRBV27,TRBJ1-3,.,TRBD1,CASGKQGAGGNTIYF,TGTGCCAGCGGGAAACAGGGGGCGGGTGGAAACACCATATATTTT
TRBV4-1,TRBJ1-1,.,TRBD1,CASSQEQDRNRGEAFF,TGCGCCAGCAGCCAAGAACAGGACAGGAATAGGGGTGAAGCTTTCTTT
TRBV2,TRBJ1-5,.,TRBD1,CASTHRGVQPQHF,TGTGCCAGCACCCACAGGGGGGTACAGCCCCAGCATTTT
TRBV7-9,TRBJ1-1,.,TRBD1,CASGRLDRRAFF,TGTGCCAGCGGCCGCCTGGACAGGCGAGCTTTCTTT
TRBV5-5,TRBJ1-2,.,TRBD1,CASSRSRDRGGYGYTF,TGTGCCAGCAGCCGGAGCCGGGACAGGGGAGGATACGGCTACACCTTC
TRBV24-1,TRBJ2-1,once,.,CATSPSGSSYNEQFF,TGTGCCACCAGCCCCAGCGGCAGCTCCTACAATGAGCAGTTCTTC
TRBV4-1,TRBJ2-6,.,.,CASSQVAGANVLTF,TGCGCCAGCAGCCAAGTGGCCGGGGCCAACGTCCTGACTTTC
TRBV6-5,TRBJ1-2,.,.,CASSPSGADYGYTF,TGTGCCAGCAGCCCCTCAGGGGCAGACTATGGCTACACCTTC
TRBV3-1/TRBV3-2,TRBJ1-1,once,.,CASSQLGLILTNTEAFF,TGTGCCAGCAGCCAACTGGGGCTAATTTTAACGAACACTGAAGCTTTCTTT
TRBV5-6,TRBJ1-1,.,.,CASSLGGSGTEAFF,TGTGCCAGCAGCTTGGGGGGCAGTGGCACTGAAGCTTTCTTT
TRBV19,TRBJ2-1,.,.,CASSIDGRGARRREQFF,TGTGCCAGTAGTATAGACGGACGGGGGGCTAGGCGACGCGAGCAGTTCTTC
TRBV6-5,TRBJ1-5,.,.,CASKEAGQPQHF,TGTGCCAGCAAGGAGGCGGGACAGCCCCAGCATTTT
TRBV30,TRBJ1-3,.,TRBD1,CALGQGHGNTIYF,TGTGCCTTGGGACAGGGACATGGAAACACCATATATTTT
TRBV5-5,TRBJ1-6,.,TRBD1,CASSSGPQGSYSPLHF,TGTGCCAGCAGCTCGGGCCCACAGGGGTCGTATTCACCCCTCCACTTT
TRBV30,TRBJ1-1,.,.,CAWSRGGPEAFF,TGTGCCTGGAGTAGAGGGGGACCTGAAGCTTTCTTT
TRBV30,TRBJ1-3,once,.,CAWRRALSGNTIYF,TGTGCCTGGAGACGAGCTCTCTCTGGAAACACCATATATTTT
TRBV4-1,TRBJ2-2,.,TRBD2,CASSQWAPSGTNTGELFF,TGCGCCAGCAGCCAGTGGGCTCCTAGCGGGACGAACACCGGGGAGCTGTTTTTT